A selection of T cell receptor beta chains follows, all from one sample in a study of blood T cell repertoires in COVID-19. Sequencing was performed with immunoSEQ multiplex PCR; in TCRdb, only in-frame clones are kept and a portion is missing. The sample lists about 240,000 clones; roughly 90% were seen once. Sequenced sample: PBMCs or T cells enriched from blood (not recorded which). The receptors derive from a man aged 35 to 55 who had recovered from COVID-19. CDR3s include the opening cysteine and the closing phenylalanine or tryptophan. D genes are given only for firm matches. Clone size is stated in some rows and not others, as once, few, many or a class when expanded.

abundance	v_gene	d_gene	j_gene	CDR3aa	CDR3nt
NA	TRBV27	TRBD1	TRBJ1-1	CASSMTGAMNTEAFF	TGTGCCAGCAGTATGACAGGGGCCATGAACACTGAAGCTTTCTTT
NA	TRBV11-3	NA	TRBJ1-5	CASSLSSNQPQHF	TGTGCCAGCAGCTTATCAAGCAATCAGCCCCAGCATTTT
NA	TRBV6-5	NA	TRBJ1-5	CASRYGGVNSNQPQHF	TGTGCCAGCAGGTACGGGGGCGTGAATAGCAATCAGCCCCAGCATTTT
NA	TRBV11-2	TRBD2	TRBJ2-7	CASRYPGGPHEQYF	TGTGCCAGCAGATATCCGGGAGGGCCCCACGAGCAGTACTTC
NA	TRBV28	NA	TRBJ1-4	CASRTGEGRYEKLFF	TGTGCCAGCAGGACCGGGGAGGGGAGGTATGAAAAACTGTTTTTT
once	TRBV7-9	TRBD1	TRBJ2-5	CASRPTGTGKAQETQYF	TGTGCCAGCAGGCCAACCGGGACAGGTAAAGCTCAAGAGACCCAGTACTTC
NA	TRBV25-1	TRBD1	TRBJ1-2	CASSDATGRLNYGYTF	TGTGCCAGCAGTGACGCGACAGGGAGGCTGAACTATGGCTACACCTTC
NA	TRBV20-1	TRBD2	TRBJ2-1	CSASVTSGRDEQFF	TGCAGTGCTAGTGTCACTAGCGGGAGAGATGAGCAGTTCTTC
NA	TRBV5-1	NA	TRBJ2-3	CASSLDLGDSSTDTQYF	TGCGCCAGCAGCTTGGATTTAGGGGATTCTAGCACAGATACGCAGTATTTT
NA	TRBV7-3	NA	TRBJ2-1	CASSSNGGLEQFF	TGTGCCAGCAGCTCGAACGGGGGACTCGAGCAGTTCTTC
NA	TRBV5-1	TRBD1	TRBJ2-7	CASSSRQGLDSYEQYF	TGCGCCAGCAGCTCAAGACAGGGTTTAGACTCCTACGAGCAGTACTTC
few	TRBV6-5	NA	TRBJ1-2	CASSYSGARRGYTF	TGTGCCAGCAGTTACTCGGGGGCGAGGCGAGGCTACACCTTC
few	TRBV11-3	TRBD1	TRBJ1-2	CASSPRDRGLSGYTF	TGTGCCAGCAGCCCACGGGACAGGGGGCTTTCTGGCTACACCTTC
NA	TRBV5-1	NA	TRBJ1-6	CASSLNTGDNSPLHF	TGCGCCAGCAGCTTGAATACAGGCGATAATTCACCCCTCCACTTT
NA	TRBV11-2	TRBD1	TRBJ1-2	CATAGGQLSYGYTF	TGTGCCACCGCGGGGGGACAGCTTTCCTATGGCTACACCTTC
NA	TRBV29-1	NA	TRBJ2-4	CSVEGGPTGAKNIQYF	TGCAGCGTTGAAGGTGGCCCCACCGGGGCCAAAAACATTCAGTACTTC
NA	TRBV7-9	TRBD2	TRBJ2-5	CASSTQGSGSGETQYF	TGTGCCAGCAGCACCCAGGGTAGCGGGAGTGGGGAGACCCAGTACTTC
NA	TRBV2	NA	TRBJ1-5	CASRGVYSNQPQHF	TGTGCCAGCAGAGGGGTATATAGCAATCAGCCCCAGCATTTT
NA	TRBV14	NA	TRBJ2-3	CASSQDWAGPPTDTQYF	TGTGCCAGCAGCCAAGATTGGGCGGGTCCCCCCACAGATACGCAGTATTTT
NA	TRBV19	TRBD2	TRBJ2-3	CASSKGLAGGVDTQYF	TGTGCCAGTAGTAAGGGACTAGCGGGAGGCGTGGATACGCAGTATTTT
NA	TRBV7-2	TRBD2	TRBJ2-3	CASSLAAGGVSDTQYF	TGTGCCAGCAGCTTAGCGGCGGGAGGGGTTTCAGATACGCAGTATTTT
NA	TRBV6-2/TRBV6-3	TRBD2	TRBJ2-5	CASSYSLGLAGIQETQYF	TGTGCCAGCAGTTACTCTCTCGGACTAGCGGGGATCCAAGAGACCCAGTACTTC
NA	TRBV6-5	TRBD1	TRBJ2-3	CASSYDRVRDTQYF	TGTGCCAGCAGTTACGACAGGGTTCGAGATACGCAGTATTTT
NA	TRBV29-1	NA	TRBJ1-3	CSASMGSSGNTIYF	TGCAGCGCCTCCATGGGCAGCTCTGGAAACACCATATATTTT
NA	TRBV7-6	TRBD1	TRBJ2-2	CASSLAQGQANTGELFF	TGTGCCAGCAGCTTAGCTCAAGGACAGGCGAACACCGGGGAGCTGTTTTTT